The 8 T cell receptor beta chains given below trace back to one sample, sequenced in a study of metastatic and nonmetastatic thyroid tumors. Thyroid surgery took place with no prior treatment in any patient. TCRdb re-clonotyped the PCR reads through MiXCR. The sample includes 45,000 to 65,000 clones, roughly 15% of them seen just once. Sequenced: blood. Every receptor here comes from a female donor with papillary thyroid cancer or a benign thyroid nodule (not recorded which). Some clones in this sample may be carry-over from other donors' samples.

This clone was recorded at least ten times. V is TRBV18 and J is TRBJ2-7, with D tentatively TRBD2 (6 bases). Germline V lookup: CDR1 KGHSH, CDR2 LQKENI. The CDR3 length is 15 residues. The ends were cut back, 4 bases at V and 3 bases at J, with 16 bases in the middle. The CDR3 sequence is CASSRWQEGLYEQYF. The DNA of the CDR3 is TGTGCCAGCTCACGCTGGCAGGAGGGACTCTACGAGCAGTACTTC. Combining the CDR3 with reference TRBV18 and TRBJ2-7 gives the whole variable domain NAGVMQNPRHLVRRRGQEARLRCSPMKGHSHVYWYRQLPEEGLKFMVYLQKENIIDESGMPKERFSAEFPKEGPSILRIQQVVRGDSAAYFCASSRWQEGLYEQYFGPGTRLTVT.

In its sample, this clone was seen many times. This chain joins TRBV20-1 and TRBJ2-2, with 7 bases matching TRBD2. V was clipped by 2 bases and J by 7 bases; unmatched bases: 13. The germline CDR1 and CDR2 sequences are DFQATT and SNEGSKA (reference sequence). The CDR3 has 16 amino acids. The CDR3 nucleotides read TGCAGTGCTAGACCCTTAGAGCGGGAAAGTATCGGGGAGCTGTTTTTT. Amino acid sequence: CSARPLERESIGELFF.

This clone was found many times. The chain couples TRBV7-8 to TRBJ1-5, with D possibly being TRBD1 (5 bases). Trimming took 1 base from V and 6 from J, leaving 10 bases between them. Germline loops: CDR1 SGHVS, CDR2 FQNEAQ. The CDR3 spans 14 residues. CDR3 sequence (DNA): TGTGCCAGCAGCTTAGTGGCCGGGGCTCAGCCCCAGCATTTT. Translating gives CASSLVAGAQPQHF.

Worth noting for this clone: Because it lacks the conserved phenylalanine or tryptophan at the end, this CDR3 is likely a read error. The V and J genes are TRBV27 and TRBJ2-7; 7 positions match TRBD1. The germline CDR1 and CDR2 sequences are MNHEY and SMNVEV (reference sequence). After removal of 6 bases from V and 3 bases from J, the junction contained 8 bases not matched to a gene. This CDR3 is built from 14 residues. The CDR3 coding sequence is TGTGCCAGCAGCAAAGTGACAGGGCTCTACGAGCAGTACCTC. It is translated as CASSKVTGLYEQYL.

As for this clone: Because it lacks the conserved phenylalanine or tryptophan at the end, this CDR3 is likely a read error. The chain links TRBV6-2 or TRBV6-3 to TRBJ2-1; possibly TRBD2 for D (6 bases). CDR3 size: 15 residues. V gave up 7 bases and J gave up 4 bases, with 17 bases separating them. Germline V lookup: CDR1 MNHEY, CDR2 SVGEGT. The CDR3, as DNA: TGTGCCAGCACCCCTCTCGGGGGAACTTACAATGAGCAGTTCCTC. Its protein is CASTPLGGTYNEQFL.

This clone appeared many times. The V and J genes are TRBV6-1 and TRBJ2-7, with D perhaps matching TRBD1 or TRBD2 (5 bases each). Germline V gene sequence: CDR1 MNHNS, CDR2 SASEGT. The CDR3 contains 14 residues. V lost 6 bases and J lost 6, with 18 bases in between. CDR3 DNA sequence: TGTGCCAGCAGACCACCGGGACCCCTGGGCGAGCAGTACTTC. Protein sequence: CASRPPGPLGEQYF.

Worth noting for this clone: A much larger clonotype is one base distant, so this may be a read error. The CDR3 protein is CASSSPGPRENQYF. The CDR3, as DNA: TGTGCCAGCAGTTCCCCGGGACCGAGGGAGAACCAGTACTTC. The chain has TRBV7-6 and TRBJ2-5, with D perhaps given as TRBD1 or TRBD2 (5 bases each). The CDR3 runs to 14 residues. Per germline, CDR1 SGHVS and CDR2 FNYEAQ.

This clone was seen many times. The V and J genes are TRBV6-5 and TRBJ1-6; no clear D. This CDR3 contains 15 residues. V was shortened by 0 bases and J by 8 bases, with 11 bases between the two germline ends. The germline gives CDR1 MNHEY, CDR2 SVGAGI. This CDR3 reads CASSYSRVVDSPLHF. The CDR3 nucleotides read TGTGCCAGCAGTTACTCTCGGGTCGTCGATTCACCCCTCCACTTT.